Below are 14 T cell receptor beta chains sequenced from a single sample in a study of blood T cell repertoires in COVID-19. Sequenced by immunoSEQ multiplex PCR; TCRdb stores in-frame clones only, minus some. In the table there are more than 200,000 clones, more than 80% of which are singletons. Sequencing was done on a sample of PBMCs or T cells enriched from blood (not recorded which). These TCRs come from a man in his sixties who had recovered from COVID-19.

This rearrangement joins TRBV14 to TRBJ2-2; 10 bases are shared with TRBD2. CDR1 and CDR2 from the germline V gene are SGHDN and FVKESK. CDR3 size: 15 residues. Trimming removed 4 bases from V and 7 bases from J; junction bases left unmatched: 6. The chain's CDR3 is CASSLVAGGLGELFF. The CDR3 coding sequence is TGTGCCAGCAGCCTAGTAGCGGGGGGCCTCGGGGAGCTGTTTTTT.

The CDR3 here is CASTRQGLTDTQYF. As DNA, the CDR3 is TGTGCCAGCACGAGGCAGGGCCTCACAGATACGCAGTATTTT. The V call is TRBV28, the J call TRBJ2-3; D is perhaps TRBD1 (5 bases). Germline V gives CDR1 MDHEN, CDR2 SYDVKM. This CDR3 spans 14 amino acids. Deletions cut 7 bases from V and 2 bases from J, with 13 bases between. Together with reference TRBV28 and TRBJ2-3, the CDR3 gives the full variable domain: DVKVTQSSRYLVKRTGEKVFLECVQDMDHENMFWYRQDPGLGLRLIYFSYDVKMKEKGDIPEGYSVSREKKERFSLILESASTNQTSMYLCASTRQGLTDTQYFGPGTRLTVL.

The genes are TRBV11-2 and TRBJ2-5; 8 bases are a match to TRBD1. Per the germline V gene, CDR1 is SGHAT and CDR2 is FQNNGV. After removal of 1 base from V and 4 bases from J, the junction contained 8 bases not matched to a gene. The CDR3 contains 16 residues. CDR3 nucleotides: TGTGCCAGCAGCTTAGTCGCAGGGGGCTGGGGAGAGACCCAGTACTTC. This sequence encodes CASSLVAGGWGETQYF.

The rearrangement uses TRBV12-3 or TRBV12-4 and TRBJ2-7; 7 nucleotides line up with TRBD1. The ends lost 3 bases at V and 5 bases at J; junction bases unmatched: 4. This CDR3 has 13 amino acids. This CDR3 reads CASSLGQFDEQYF. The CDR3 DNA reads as TGTGCCAGCAGTTTGGGACAGTTCGACGAGCAGTACTTC.

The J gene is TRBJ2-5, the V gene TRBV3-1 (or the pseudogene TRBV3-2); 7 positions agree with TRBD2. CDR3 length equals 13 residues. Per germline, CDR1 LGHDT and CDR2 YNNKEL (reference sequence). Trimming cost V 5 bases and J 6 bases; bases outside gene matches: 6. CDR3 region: CASSWGRGQTQYF. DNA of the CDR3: TGTGCCAGCAGCTGGGGGAGGGGACAGACCCAGTACTTC.

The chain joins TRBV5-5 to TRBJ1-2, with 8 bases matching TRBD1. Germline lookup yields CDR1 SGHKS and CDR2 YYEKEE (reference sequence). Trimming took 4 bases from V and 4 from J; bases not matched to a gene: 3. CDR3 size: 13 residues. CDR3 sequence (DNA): TGTGCCAGCAGCGGGACAGGCCTCTATGGCTACACCTTC. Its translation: CASSGTGLYGYTF.

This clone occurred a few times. CDR3 DNA sequence: TGTGCCTCAAGCCGGAACGGGGGGGCAGTCACCGGGGAGCTGTTTTTT. Protein: CASSRNGGAVTGELFF. This chain connects TRBV30 to TRBJ2-2; TRBD2 matches 8 bases. The V gene's germline CDR1 is GTSNPN and CDR2 SVGIG (reference sequence). This CDR3 is 16 amino acids long. V dropped 7 bases and J dropped 4; count of bases not matched to a gene: 14.

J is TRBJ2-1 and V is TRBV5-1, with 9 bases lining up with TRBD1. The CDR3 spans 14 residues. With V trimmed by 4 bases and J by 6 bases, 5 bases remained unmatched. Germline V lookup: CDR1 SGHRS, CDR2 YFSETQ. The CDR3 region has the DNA TGCGCCAGCAGCGGACAGGGGTCGGGCAATGAGCAGTTCTTC. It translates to CASSGQGSGNEQFF.

The chain's CDR3 is CASSLAGRGFDGYTF. CDR3 in DNA: TGTGCCAGCAGCTTGGCCGGCAGGGGGTTTGATGGCTACACCTTC. This chain uses TRBV5-6 with TRBJ1-2, with TRBD1 matching 7 bases. J gave up 6 bases and V 0 bases, and 8 bases lay outside the gene matches. This CDR3 contains 15 residues. Germline V gives CDR1 SGHDT, CDR2 YYEEEE.

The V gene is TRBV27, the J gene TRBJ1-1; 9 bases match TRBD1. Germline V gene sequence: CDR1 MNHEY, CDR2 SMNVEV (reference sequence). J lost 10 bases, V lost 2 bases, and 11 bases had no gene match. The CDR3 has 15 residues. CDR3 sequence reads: CASSLSRGQGPIAFF. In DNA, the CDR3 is TGTGCCAGCAGTTTAAGTAGGGGACAGGGCCCTATAGCTTTCTTT.

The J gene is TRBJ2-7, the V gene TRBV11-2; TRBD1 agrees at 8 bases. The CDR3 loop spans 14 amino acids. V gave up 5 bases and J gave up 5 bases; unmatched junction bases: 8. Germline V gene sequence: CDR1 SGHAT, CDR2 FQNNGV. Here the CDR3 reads CASSHPGQADEQYF. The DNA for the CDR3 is TGTGCCAGCAGCCACCCGGGACAGGCCGACGAGCAGTACTTC.

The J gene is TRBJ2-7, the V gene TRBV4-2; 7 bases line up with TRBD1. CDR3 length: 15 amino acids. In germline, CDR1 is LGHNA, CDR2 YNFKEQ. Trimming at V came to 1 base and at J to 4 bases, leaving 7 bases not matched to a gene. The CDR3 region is CASSQVQGTDYEQYF. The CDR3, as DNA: TGTGCCAGCAGCCAAGTACAGGGGACGGATTACGAGCAGTACTTC.

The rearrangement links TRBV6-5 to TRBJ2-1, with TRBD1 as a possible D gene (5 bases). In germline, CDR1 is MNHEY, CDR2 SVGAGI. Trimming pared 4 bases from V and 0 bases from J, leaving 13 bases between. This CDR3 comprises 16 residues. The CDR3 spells CASSSVTAGSYNEQFF. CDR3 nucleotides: TGTGCCAGCAGTTCGGTGACAGCCGGCTCCTACAATGAGCAGTTCTTC.

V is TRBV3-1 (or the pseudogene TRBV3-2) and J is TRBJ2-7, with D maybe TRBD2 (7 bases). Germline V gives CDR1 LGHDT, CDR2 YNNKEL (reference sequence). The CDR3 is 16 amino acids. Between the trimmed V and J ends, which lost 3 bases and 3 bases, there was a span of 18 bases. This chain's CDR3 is CASSHIAAGGLYEQYF. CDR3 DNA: TGTGCCAGCAGCCATATTGCCGCCGGGGGGCTCTACGAGCAGTACTTC.